The 21 T cell receptor beta chains in this list originate from one sample, sequenced in a study of cytomegalovirus exposure and HLA in healthy donors. PCR used 60 Vbeta primers and 13 Jbeta primers. The assay was immunoSEQ multiplex PCR, and TCRdb's table has in-frame clones only and misses some. The table includes approximately 74,000 clones, less than 80% detected once. The sample taken for sequencing was PBMCs. These receptors came from a man in his fifties or sixties in good health and CMV-seropositive.

This chain connects TRBV10-2 to TRBJ2-7; 10 positions match TRBD2. Germline V gene sequence: CDR1 WSHSY, CDR2 SAAADI. The length of the CDR3 is 15 residues. The junction had 4 bases not matched to a gene; V was cut back by 5 bases and J by 0 bases. CDR3 in DNA: TGCGCCAGCAGTCTAGGGACTAGCGACTCCTACGAGCAGTACTTC. Translation: CASSLGTSDSYEQYF.

This clone was observed once. The rearrangement links TRBV5-1 to TRBJ2-2, with 9 positions matching TRBD1. This CDR3 comprises 16 residues. From germline, CDR1 is SGHRS and CDR2 YFSETQ. After removal of 5 bases from V and 5 bases from J, the junction contained 10 bases not matched to a gene. DNA for the CDR3: TGCGCCAGCAGTCACGGGGGACAGGGAATTACCGGGGAGCTGTTTTTT. It codes for CASSHGGQGITGELFF.

The gene calls are TRBV7-9 and TRBJ1-1; TRBD1 might be the D (6 bases). The V end was cut by 1 base, the J end by 2 bases, with 11 bases between. Germline loops: CDR1 SEHNR, CDR2 FQNEAQ (reference sequence). The CDR3 has 15 residues. CDR3 coding DNA: TGTGCCAGCAGCTTAGAGCTGGGGGCCAACACTGAAGCTTTCTTT. Its protein product is CASSLELGANTEAFF.

The chain carries TRBV7-9 and TRBJ1-2; the match to TRBD1 covers 8 bases. The V gene end was trimmed by 3 bases and the J gene end by 4 bases; junction bases not matched to a gene: 10. The CDR3 is 16 residues long. Germline assignment: CDR1 SEHNR and CDR2 FQNEAQ (reference sequence). CDR3 nucleotide sequence: TGTGCCAGCAGCTTTCTTAGCGGACAGGGAGTCTATGGCTACACCTTC. This codes for CASSFLSGQGVYGYTF.

The chain has TRBV7-9 and TRBJ2-2, with D possibly matching TRBD2 (6 bases). V lost 8 bases, J lost 2 bases, and 15 bases lay in between. There are 15 residues in the CDR3. Germline CDR1 is SEHNR and CDR2 is FQNEAQ (reference sequence). CDR3 amino acids: CASPGGTRNTGELFF. As DNA, the CDR3 is TGTGCCAGCCCGGGTGGGACTCGAAACACCGGGGAGCTGTTTTTT.

The chain has TRBV13 and TRBJ2-7; 7 bases match TRBD1. Germline V lookup: CDR1 PRHDT, CDR2 FYEKMQ (reference sequence). The CDR3 has 14 amino acids. J was trimmed by 1 base and V by 5 bases; bases with no gene match: 5. Here the CDR3 DNA reads TGTGCCAGCAGCCCGGACAGGTTATCCTACGAGCAGTACTTC. The encoded protein is CASSPDRLSYEQYF.

This rearrangement joins TRBV11-2 to TRBJ2-1; 8 nucleotides align to TRBD2. The CDR3 covers 15 residues. From germline, CDR1 is SGHAT and CDR2 FQNNGV. J gave up 5 bases and V 4 bases, and 7 bases lay outside the gene matches. CDR3 sequence: CASSSVAGLNNEQFF. The CDR3 DNA reads TGTGCCAGCAGCTCCGTAGCGGGACTCAACAATGAGCAGTTCTTC.

This clone appeared once. The chain uses TRBV2 and TRBJ1-1, with D perhaps TRBD1 (5 bases). This CDR3 comprises 14 residues. Germline V CDR1 and CDR2: SNHLY, FYNNEI. The ends were cut back, 3 bases at V and 0 bases at J, with 8 bases in the middle. The CDR3 reads CASSEQGLNTEAFF. The DNA for the CDR3 is TGTGCCAGCAGTGAGCAGGGCTTGAACACTGAAGCTTTCTTT.

This chain joins TRBV20-1 and TRBJ1-4; D uncertain. Germline values: CDR1 DFQATT, CDR2 SNEGSKA (reference sequence). Trimming cost V 4 bases and J 7 bases, with 4 bases left between them. There are 10 residues in the CDR3. The CDR3 bases are TGCAGTGCTACCAGTGAAAAACTGTTTTTT. This translates into CSATSEKLFF.

V is TRBV7-9 and J is TRBJ2-1, with D maybe TRBD2 (6 bases). Germline CDR1 SEHNR, CDR2 FQNEAQ (reference sequence). V shed 5 bases and J shed 0 bases, with 14 bases lying between them. The CDR3 extends over 16 amino acids. The CDR3 bases are TGTGCCAGCAGCGCGACTAGTTCAAGCTCCTACAATGAGCAGTTCTTC. As protein: CASSATSSSSYNEQFF. Variable domain in full (rest from reference TRBV7-9 and TRBJ2-1): DTGVSQNPRHKITKRGQNVTFRCDPISEHNRLYWYRQTLGQGPEFLTYFQNEAQLEKSRLLSDRFSAERPKGSFSTLEIQRTEQGDSAMYLCASSATSSSSYNEQFFGPGTRLTVL.

The chain carries TRBV11-3 and TRBJ2-7; TRBD1 aligns across 9 bases. Losses at the gene ends were 8 bases for V and 3 bases for J; bases not matched to a gene: 8. The germline gives CDR1 SGHNT, CDR2 YENEEA. The CDR3 has 14 residues. The CDR3 spells CASSPGGQGYEQYF. The CDR3, as DNA: TGTGCCAGCTCCCCGGGGGGACAGGGCTACGAGCAGTACTTC.

As regards this clone: Other nucleotide sequences in the sample specify the same CDR3. The V and J genes are TRBV27 and TRBJ2-7; D might be TRBD2 (5 bases). The CDR3 length is 16 residues. Germline V gives CDR1 MNHEY, CDR2 SMNVEV (reference sequence). V lost 0 bases and J lost 3, with 15 bases in between. The CDR3 loop reads CASSLSRARYFYEQYF. As DNA, the CDR3 is TGTGCCAGCAGTTTATCGAGGGCTAGATACTTCTACGAGCAGTACTTC.

The rearrangement joins TRBV15 to TRBJ1-2, with 9 bases fitting TRBD1. Germline CDR1 and CDR2: LNHNV and YYDKDF (reference sequence). This CDR3 contains 14 residues. V lost 7 bases and J lost 8; bases outside the gene matches: 11. The CDR3 bases are TGTGCCACCACCACCGGGACAGGGCTAGTGGGCTACACCTTC. Residues: CATTTGTGLVGYTF.

Details on this clone: The junction shows a germline mismatch at one end, possibly a read error. The CDR3 here is CASSLTTGSYNEQLF. The CDR3 nucleotides read TGTGCCAGCAGTCTTACTACAGGCTCCTACAATGAGCAGCTCTTC. The chain recombines TRBV2 with TRBJ2-1, with TRBD1 as a possible D gene (5 bases). Germline assignment: CDR1 SNHLY and CDR2 FYNNEI. This CDR3 region has 15 residues.

The chain links TRBV28 to TRBJ1-6, with D possibly TRBD1 on 5 matching bases. CDR3 size: 18 residues. V lost 4 bases, J lost 5 bases, and 21 bases lay in between. CDR1 and CDR2 (germline): MDHEN, SYDVKM. Written as DNA, the CDR3 is TGTGCCAGCAGTTCCCCTTGGGACTTTTCGAAGGATAATTCACCCCTCCACTTT. Protein sequence: CASSSPWDFSKDNSPLHF.

The V gene is TRBV4-1, the J gene TRBJ2-1, with D possibly matching TRBD2 (5 bases). CDR1 is MGHRA and CDR2 is YSYEKL in the germline V gene. Trimming removed 0 bases at V and 7 bases at J, with 10 bases between. This CDR3 has 14 residues. For the CDR3, the DNA is TGCGCCAGCAGCCAAGAAGGTGGCGGGAATGAGCAGTTCTTC. Its translation: CASSQEGGGNEQFF.

The rearrangement joins TRBV6-6 to TRBJ2-5; 8 bases match TRBD1. Trimming removed 4 bases from V and 4 bases from J; junction bases left unmatched: 8. The CDR3 sequence is 15 residues long. Germline CDR1 MNHNY, CDR2 SVGAGI (reference sequence). The CDR3 sequence: CASSSSKTGAETQYF. For the CDR3, the DNA is TGTGCCAGCAGTTCCTCGAAGACAGGGGCAGAGACCCAGTACTTC.

The V and J genes are TRBV5-6 and TRBJ1-6; the match to TRBD1 covers 7 bases. CDR1 and CDR2 (germline): SGHDT, YYEEEE. The CDR3 runs 17 residues. Trimming removed 1 base from V and 9 bases from J; junction bases left unmatched: 13. The CDR3 DNA reads TGTGCCAGCAGCTTGAGGGGGCGGCCCGGGCTAGGTTCACCCCTCCACTTT. This sequence encodes CASSLRGRPGLGSPLHF.

This clone was counted a few times. The CDR3 region is CASSLQAENIQYF. Written as DNA, the CDR3 is TGCGCCAGCAGCTTGCAAGCGGAAAACATTCAGTACTTC. The rearrangement joins TRBV5-1 to TRBJ2-4; D is perhaps TRBD2 (5 bases). V shed 1 base and J shed 5 bases, with 7 bases lying between them. CDR1 is SGHRS, CDR2 YFSETQ, per germline. The CDR3 covers 13 residues. Complete variable domain (other parts from reference TRBV5-1 and TRBJ2-4): KAGVTQTPRYLIKTRGQQVTLSCSPISGHRSVSWYQQTPGQGLQFLFEYFSETQRNKGNFPGRFSGRQFSNSRSEMNVSTLELGDSALYLCASSLQAENIQYFGAGTRLSVL.

Remarks on this clone: A junction end diverges from the germline sequence, so it may reflect a read error. The chain uses TRBV7-9 and TRBJ2-7; TRBD1 matches 9 bases. Germline V CDR1 and CDR2: SEHNR, FQNEAQ (reference sequence). CDR3 size: 14 residues. CDR3 loop: CSSSSTDRGSEQYF. The CDR3 DNA follows: TGTTCCAGCAGCTCGACGGACAGGGGAAGCGAGCAGTACTTC.

CDR3 sequence reads: CASSRDRAVTGELFF. DNA of the CDR3: TGTGCCAGCAGCCGGGACAGGGCCGTCACCGGGGAGCTGTTTTTT. V gene TRBV6-6 combines with J gene TRBJ2-2, with 9 bases lining up with TRBD1. The CDR3 length is 15 residues. CDR1 is MNHNY and CDR2 is SVGAGI in the germline V gene (reference sequence). V lost 6 bases and J lost 4; bases outside the gene matches: 6.